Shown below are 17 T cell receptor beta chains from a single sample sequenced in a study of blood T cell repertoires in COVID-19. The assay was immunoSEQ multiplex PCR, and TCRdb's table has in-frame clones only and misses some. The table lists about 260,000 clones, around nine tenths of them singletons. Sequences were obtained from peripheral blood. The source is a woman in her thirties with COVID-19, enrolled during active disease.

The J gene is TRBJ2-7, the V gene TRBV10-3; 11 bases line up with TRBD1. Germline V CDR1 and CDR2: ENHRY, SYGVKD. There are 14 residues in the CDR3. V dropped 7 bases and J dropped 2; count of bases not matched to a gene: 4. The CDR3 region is CAINRDRGTYEQYF. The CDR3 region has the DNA TGTGCCATCAACCGGGACAGGGGGACCTACGAGCAGTACTTC.

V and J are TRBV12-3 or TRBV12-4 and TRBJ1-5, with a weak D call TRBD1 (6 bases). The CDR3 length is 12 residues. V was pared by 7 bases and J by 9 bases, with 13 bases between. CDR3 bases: TGTGCCAGCAACACTAGGGGGGGGCCCCAGCATTTT. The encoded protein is CASNTRGGPQHF.

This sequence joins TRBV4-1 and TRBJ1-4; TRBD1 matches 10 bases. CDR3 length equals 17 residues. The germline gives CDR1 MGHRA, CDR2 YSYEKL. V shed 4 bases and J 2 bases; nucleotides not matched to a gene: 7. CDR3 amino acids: CASSPTGTGATNEKLFF. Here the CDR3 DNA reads TGCGCCAGCAGCCCAACCGGGACAGGGGCGACTAATGAAAAACTGTTTTTT.

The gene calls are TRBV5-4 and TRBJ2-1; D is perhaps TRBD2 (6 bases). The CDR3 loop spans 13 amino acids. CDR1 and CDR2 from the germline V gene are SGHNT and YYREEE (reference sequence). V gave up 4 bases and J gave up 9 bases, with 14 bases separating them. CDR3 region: CASSVSYSGEQFF. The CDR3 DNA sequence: TGTGCCAGCAGCGTATCCTATAGCGGTGAGCAGTTCTTC.

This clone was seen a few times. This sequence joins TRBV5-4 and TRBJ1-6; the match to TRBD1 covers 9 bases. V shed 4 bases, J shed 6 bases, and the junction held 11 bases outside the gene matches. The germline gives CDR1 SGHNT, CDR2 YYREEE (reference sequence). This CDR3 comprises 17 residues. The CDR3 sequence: CASSNLKTGGFNSPLHF. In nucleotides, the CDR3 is TGTGCCAGCAGCAACCTGAAGACAGGGGGATTTAATTCACCCCTCCACTTT.

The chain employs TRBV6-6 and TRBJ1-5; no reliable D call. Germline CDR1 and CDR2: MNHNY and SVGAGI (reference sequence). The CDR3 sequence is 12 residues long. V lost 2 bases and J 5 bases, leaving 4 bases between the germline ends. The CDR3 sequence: CASSYTDQPQHF. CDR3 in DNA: TGTGCCAGCAGTTACACAGATCAGCCCCAGCATTTT.

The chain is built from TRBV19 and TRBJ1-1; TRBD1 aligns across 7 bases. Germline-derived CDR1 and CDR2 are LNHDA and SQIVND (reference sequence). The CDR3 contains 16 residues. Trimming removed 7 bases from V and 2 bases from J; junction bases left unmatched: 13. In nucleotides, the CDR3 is TGTGCCAGTACCCCACCCCGGGACAGACCTAACACTGAAGCTTTCTTT. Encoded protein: CASTPPRDRPNTEAFF.

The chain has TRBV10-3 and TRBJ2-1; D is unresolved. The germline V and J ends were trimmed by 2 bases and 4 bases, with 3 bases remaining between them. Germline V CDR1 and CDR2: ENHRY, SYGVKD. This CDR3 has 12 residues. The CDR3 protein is CAISEPYNEQFF. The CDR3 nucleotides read TGTGCCATCAGTGAGCCTTACAATGAGCAGTTCTTC.

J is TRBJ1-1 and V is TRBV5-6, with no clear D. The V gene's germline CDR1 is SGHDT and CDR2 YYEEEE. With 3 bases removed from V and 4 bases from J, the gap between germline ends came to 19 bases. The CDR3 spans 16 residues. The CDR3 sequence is CASSSTWVGVGTEAFF. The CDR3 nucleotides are TGTGCCAGCAGCTCGACCTGGGTGGGAGTAGGCACTGAAGCTTTCTTT.

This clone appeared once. CDR3 sequence reads: CASIKDRGWYTEAFF. Written as DNA, the CDR3 is TGTGCCAGCATCAAGGACAGGGGTTGGTACACTGAAGCTTTCTTT. The chain joins TRBV5-5 to TRBJ1-1; 9 bases agree with TRBD1. This CDR3 spans 15 amino acids. The V segment lost 6 bases and the J segment 3 bases; nucleotides outside the gene matches: 9. Per the germline V gene, CDR1 is SGHKS and CDR2 is YYEKEE (reference sequence).

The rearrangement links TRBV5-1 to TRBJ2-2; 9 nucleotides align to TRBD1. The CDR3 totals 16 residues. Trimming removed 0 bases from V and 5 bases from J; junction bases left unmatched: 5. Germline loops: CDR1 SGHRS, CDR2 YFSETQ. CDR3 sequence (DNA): TGCGCCAGCAGCTTGGCCACCGGGACAGGGACCGGGGAGCTGTTTTTT. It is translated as CASSLATGTGTGELFF.

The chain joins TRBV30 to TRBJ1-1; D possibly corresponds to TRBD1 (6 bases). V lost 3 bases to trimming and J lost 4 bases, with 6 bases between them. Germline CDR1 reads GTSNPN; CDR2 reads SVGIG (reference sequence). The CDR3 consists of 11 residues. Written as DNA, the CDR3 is TGTGCCTGGAGACAGGGCACTGAAGCTTTCTTT. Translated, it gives CAWRQGTEAFF.

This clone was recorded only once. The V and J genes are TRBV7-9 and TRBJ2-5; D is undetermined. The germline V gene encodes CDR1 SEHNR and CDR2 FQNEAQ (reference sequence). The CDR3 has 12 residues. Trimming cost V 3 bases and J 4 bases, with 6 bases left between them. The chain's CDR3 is CASSLAGETQYF. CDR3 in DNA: TGTGCCAGCAGCTTGGCTGGAGAGACCCAGTACTTC.

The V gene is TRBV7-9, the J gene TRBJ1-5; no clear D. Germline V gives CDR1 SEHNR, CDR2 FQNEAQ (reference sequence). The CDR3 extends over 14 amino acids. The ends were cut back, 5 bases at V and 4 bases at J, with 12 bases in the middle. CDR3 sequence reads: CASSPTGPNQPQHF. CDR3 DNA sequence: TGTGCCAGCAGCCCCACCGGTCCTAATCAGCCCCAGCATTTT.

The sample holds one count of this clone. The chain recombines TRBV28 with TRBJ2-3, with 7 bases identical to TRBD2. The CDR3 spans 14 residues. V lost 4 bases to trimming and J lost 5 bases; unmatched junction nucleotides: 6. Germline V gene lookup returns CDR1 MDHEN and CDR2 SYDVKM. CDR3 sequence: CASSSGGVVDTQYF. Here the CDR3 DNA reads TGTGCCAGCAGTTCGGGGGGAGTGGTAGATACGCAGTATTTT.

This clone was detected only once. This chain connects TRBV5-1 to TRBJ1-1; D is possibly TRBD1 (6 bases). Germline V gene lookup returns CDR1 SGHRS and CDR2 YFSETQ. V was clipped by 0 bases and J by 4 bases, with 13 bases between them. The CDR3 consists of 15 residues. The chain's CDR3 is CASSLEQGRGTEAFF. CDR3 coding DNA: TGCGCCAGCAGCTTGGAACAGGGTAGGGGCACTGAAGCTTTCTTT.

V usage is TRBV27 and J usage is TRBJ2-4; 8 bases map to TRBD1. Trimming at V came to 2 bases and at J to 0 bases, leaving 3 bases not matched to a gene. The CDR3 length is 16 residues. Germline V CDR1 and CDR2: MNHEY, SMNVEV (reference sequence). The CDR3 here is CASSLRTGIAKNIQYF. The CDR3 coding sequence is TGTGCCAGCAGTTTAAGGACAGGGATAGCCAAAAACATTCAGTACTTC.